This T cell receptor (beta chain) was documented in a study of control samples from healthy donors and cancer patients. TCRdb's table, derived via immunoSEQ multiplex PCR, lists solely in-frame clones and lacks some. Among 90,000 to 130,000 clones listed, just under 85% were seen once. J lost 4 bases, V lost 1 base, and 6 bases had no gene match. The CDR3 is 15 amino acids. CDR1 is SGHAT and CDR2 is FQNNGV in the germline V gene. The TCR comes from a man between 18 and 35 years old in good health. Sample: blood. V and J are TRBV11-2 and TRBJ1-2; 7 bases agree with TRBD1. This CDR3 reads CASSLGSGTVYGYTF. DNA of the CDR3: TGTGCCAGCAGCTTAGGATCCGGGACAGTCTATGGCTACACCTTC.